This is a list of T cell receptor beta chains from one sample in a study of blood T cell repertoires in COVID-19. TCRdb keeps only in-frame clones here, not all; method: immunoSEQ multiplex PCR. Found here are under 200,000 clones, about three quarters of them singletons; the top ten hold roughly 3.1%. The sample taken for sequencing was peripheral blood. The receptor set was obtained from a man aged 65 to 79 with acute or convalescent COVID-19. The CDR3 runs from the conserved cysteine through the conserved F or W. Each record gives: CDR3 length, V gene, J gene, CDR3 protein.

>15|TRBV18|TRBJ2-3
CASSPPAVGTDTQYF
>11|TRBV30|TRBJ2-1
CAWASSVEQFF
>16|TRBV7-9|TRBJ2-1
CASSPPHLGTYNEQFF
>14|TRBV19|TRBJ2-5
CASRGLAGQETQYF
>15|TRBV11-1|TRBJ1-1
CASSIPRTAGGEAFF
>15|TRBV4-2|TRBJ2-3
CASSQDGQGTDTQYF
>14|TRBV28|TRBJ1-1
CASSSQGLNTEAFF
>13|TRBV5-6|TRBJ1-1
CASSSTDSPEAFF
>13|TRBV12-3/TRBV12-4|TRBJ2-5
CASSGGEWETQYF
>17|TRBV4-3|TRBJ2-1
CASSQLGLAGGPVEQFF
>14|TRBV6-5|TRBJ2-7
CASMGTGASYEQYF
>14|TRBV19|TRBJ2-7
CASSKGVTLYEQYF
>16|TRBV24-1|TRBJ2-3
CATQANSGSLADTQYF
>16|TRBV12-5|TRBJ2-3
CASGLAAGVGTDTQYF
>14|TRBV5-1|TRBJ1-1
CASSSGEQGAEAFF
>12|TRBV30|TRBJ2-1
CAWSAPPGEQFF
>14|TRBV19|TRBJ2-7
CASSITGARYEQYF
>16|TRBV15|TRBJ1-4
CATSSPRGSANEKLFF
>16|TRBV5-1|TRBJ2-7
CASSLSLAGVVGEQYF
>15|TRBV14|TRBJ2-1
CASRPLSGGDNVQFF
>14|TRBV10-1|TRBJ2-7
CASTPGQGPYEQYF
>13|TRBV7-8|TRBJ1-3
CASSVGLGNTIYF
>13|TRBV5-4|TRBJ1-6
CASSLDRAPPLHF
>15|TRBV5-1|TRBJ2-2
CASNWDRVNTGELFF
>14|TRBV24-1|TRBJ2-7
CATSTTGGRDEQYF
>11|TRBV20-1|TRBJ2-5
CSARDPSGQYF
>15|TRBV6-6|TRBJ2-2
CASSWGDSSRGELFF
>15|TRBV6-5|TRBJ2-7
CASSSFPGSLYEQYF
>13|TRBV11-1|TRBJ1-2
CASSRQGAVGYTF
>15|TRBV19|TRBJ2-5
CASSIGLAGQETQYF
>16|TRBV5-4|TRBJ1-4
CASFFRTRQAYEKLFF
>12|TRBV12-3/TRBV12-4|TRBJ1-2
CASRNRGHGYTF
>13|TRBV3-1/TRBV3-2|TRBJ1-5
CASSQSPNQPQHF
>14|TRBV6-2/TRBV6-3|TRBJ1-5
CASSGHTTGQPQHF
>13|TRBV4-1|TRBJ1-1
CASSLLEGTEAFF
>17|TRBV4-1|TRBJ1-5
CASSQEIGDASNQPQHF
>14|TRBV19|TRBJ2-1
CASSRGARNNEQFF
>16|TRBV7-8|TRBJ1-6
CASSPRTGSRYSPLHF
>14|TRBV21-1|TRBJ2-7
CASSREGATYEQYF
>13|TRBV27|TRBJ1-2
CASSLNRINGYTF